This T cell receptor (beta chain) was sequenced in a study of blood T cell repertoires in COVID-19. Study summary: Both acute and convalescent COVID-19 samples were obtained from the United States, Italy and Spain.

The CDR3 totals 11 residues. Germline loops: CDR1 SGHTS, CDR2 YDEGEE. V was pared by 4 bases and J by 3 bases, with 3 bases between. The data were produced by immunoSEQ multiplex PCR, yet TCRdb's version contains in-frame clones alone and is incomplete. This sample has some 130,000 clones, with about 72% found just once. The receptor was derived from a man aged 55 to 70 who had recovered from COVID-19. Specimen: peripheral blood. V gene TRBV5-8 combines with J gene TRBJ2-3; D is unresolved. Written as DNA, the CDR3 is TGTGCCAGCAGCCCAACAGATACGCAGTATTTT. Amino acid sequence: CASSPTDTQYF.